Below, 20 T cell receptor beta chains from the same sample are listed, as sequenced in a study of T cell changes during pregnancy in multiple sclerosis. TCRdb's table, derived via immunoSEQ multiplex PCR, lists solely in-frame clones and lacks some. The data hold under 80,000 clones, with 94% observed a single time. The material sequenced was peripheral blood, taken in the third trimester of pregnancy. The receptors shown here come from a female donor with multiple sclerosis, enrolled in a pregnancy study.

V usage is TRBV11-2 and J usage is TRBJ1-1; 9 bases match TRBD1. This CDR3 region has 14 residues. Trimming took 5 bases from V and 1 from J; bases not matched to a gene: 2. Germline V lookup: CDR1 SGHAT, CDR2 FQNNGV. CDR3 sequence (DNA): TGTGCCAGCAGCAAGGGACAGGGGAACACTGAAGCTTTCTTT. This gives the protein CASSKGQGNTEAFF.

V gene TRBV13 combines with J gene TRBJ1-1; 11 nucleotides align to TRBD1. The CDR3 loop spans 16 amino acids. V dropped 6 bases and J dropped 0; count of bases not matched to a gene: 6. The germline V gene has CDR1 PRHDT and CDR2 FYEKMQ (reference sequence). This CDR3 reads CASRTGQGVMNTEAFF. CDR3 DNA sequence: TGTGCCAGCAGAACGGGACAGGGGGTTATGAACACTGAAGCTTTCTTT.

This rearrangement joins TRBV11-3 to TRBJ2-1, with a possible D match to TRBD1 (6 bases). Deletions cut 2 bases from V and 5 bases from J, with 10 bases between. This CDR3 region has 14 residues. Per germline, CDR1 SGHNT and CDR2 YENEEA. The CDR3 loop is CASSLRDKNNEQFF. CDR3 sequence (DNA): TGTGCCAGCAGCTTAAGGGACAAAAACAATGAGCAGTTCTTC. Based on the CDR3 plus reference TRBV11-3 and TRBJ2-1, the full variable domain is EAGVVQSPRYKIIEKKQPVAFWCNPISGHNTLYWYLQNLGQGPELLIRYENEEAVDDSQLPKDRFSAERLKGVDSTLKIQPAELGDSAVYLCASSLRDKNNEQFFGPGTRLTVL.

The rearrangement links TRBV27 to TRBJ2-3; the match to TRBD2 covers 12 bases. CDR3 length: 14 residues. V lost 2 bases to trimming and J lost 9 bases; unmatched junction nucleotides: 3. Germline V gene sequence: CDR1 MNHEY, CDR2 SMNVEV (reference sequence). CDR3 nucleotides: TGTGCCAGCAGTTTAAGACTAGCGGGGGACACGCAGTATTTT. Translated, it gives CASSLRLAGDTQYF.

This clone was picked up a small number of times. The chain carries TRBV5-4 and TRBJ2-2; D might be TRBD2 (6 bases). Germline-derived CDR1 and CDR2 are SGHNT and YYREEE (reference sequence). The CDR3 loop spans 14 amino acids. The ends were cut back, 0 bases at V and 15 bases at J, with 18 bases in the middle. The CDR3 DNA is TGTGCCAGCAGCTTGGACAGCACCGGGGAGGCGATGTTTTTT. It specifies CASSLDSTGEAMFF.

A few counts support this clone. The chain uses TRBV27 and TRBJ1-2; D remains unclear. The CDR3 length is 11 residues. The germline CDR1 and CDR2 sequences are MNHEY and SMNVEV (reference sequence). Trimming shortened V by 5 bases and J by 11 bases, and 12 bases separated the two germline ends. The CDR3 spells CASSQGFGYTF. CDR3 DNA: TGTGCCAGCAGTCAAGGATTCGGGTACACCTTC.

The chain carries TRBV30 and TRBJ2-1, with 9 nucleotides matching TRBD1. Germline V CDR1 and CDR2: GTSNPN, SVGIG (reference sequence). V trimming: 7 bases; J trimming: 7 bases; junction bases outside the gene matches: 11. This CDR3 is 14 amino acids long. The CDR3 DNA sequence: TGTGCCTACCTACAGGGGGCAGGGGCGAATGAGCAGTTCTTC. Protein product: CAYLQGAGANEQFF.

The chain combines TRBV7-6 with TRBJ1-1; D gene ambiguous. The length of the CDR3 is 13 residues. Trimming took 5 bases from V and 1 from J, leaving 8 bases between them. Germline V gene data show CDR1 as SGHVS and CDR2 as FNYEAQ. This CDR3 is CASSLTPNTEAFF. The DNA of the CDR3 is TGTGCCAGCAGCCTTACTCCGAACACTGAAGCTTTCTTT. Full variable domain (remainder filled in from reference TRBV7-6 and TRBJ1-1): GAGVSQSPRYKVTKRGQDVALRCDPISGHVSLYWYRQALGQGPEFLTYFNYEAQQDKSGLPNDRFSAERPEGSISTLTIQRTEQRDSAMYRCASSLTPNTEAFFGQGTRLTVV.

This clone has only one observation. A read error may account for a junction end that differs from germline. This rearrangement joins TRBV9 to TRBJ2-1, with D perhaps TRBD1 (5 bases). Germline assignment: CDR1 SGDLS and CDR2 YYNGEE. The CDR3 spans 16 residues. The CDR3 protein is CTSSPLGVISYNEQFF. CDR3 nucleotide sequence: TGTACCAGCAGCCCCCTAGGGGTAATCTCCTACAATGAGCAGTTCTTC. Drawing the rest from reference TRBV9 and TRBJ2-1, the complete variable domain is DSGVTQTPKHLITATGQRVTLRCSPRSGDLSVYWYQQSLDQGLQFLIQYYNGEERAKGNILERFSAQQFPDLHSELNLSSLELGDSALYFCTSSPLGVISYNEQFFGPGTRLTVL.

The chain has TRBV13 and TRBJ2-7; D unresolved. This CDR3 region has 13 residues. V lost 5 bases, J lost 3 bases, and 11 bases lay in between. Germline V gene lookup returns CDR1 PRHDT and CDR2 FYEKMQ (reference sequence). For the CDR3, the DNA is TGTGCCAGCAGCCTCACATCGGGCTACGAGCAGTACTTC. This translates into CASSLTSGYEQYF.

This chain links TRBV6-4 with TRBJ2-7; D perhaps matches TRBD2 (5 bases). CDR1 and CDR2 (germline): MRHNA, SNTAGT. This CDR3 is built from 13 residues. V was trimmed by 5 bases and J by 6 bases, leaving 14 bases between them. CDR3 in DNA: TGTGCCAGCAGTCCGAGCGGAGTTACCGAGCAGTACTTC. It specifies CASSPSGVTEQYF.

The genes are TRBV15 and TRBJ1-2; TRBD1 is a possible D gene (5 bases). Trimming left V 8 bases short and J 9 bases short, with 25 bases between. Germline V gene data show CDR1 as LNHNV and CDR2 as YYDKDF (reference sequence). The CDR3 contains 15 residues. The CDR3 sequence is CATGKGAVQEGRYTF. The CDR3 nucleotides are TGTGCCACCGGAAAAGGGGCGGTACAAGAAGGTCGCTACACCTTC.

The CDR3, as DNA: TGCGCCAGCAGCTTGGTAGGACTAGCGGGGGGTTCGACTAGCACAGATACGCAGTATTTT. Translated, it gives CASSLVGLAGGSTSTDTQYF. The gene calls are TRBV5-1 and TRBJ2-3; TRBD2 matches at 14 bases. This CDR3 is 20 amino acids long. Germline assignment: CDR1 SGHRS and CDR2 YFSETQ. V lost 0 bases and J lost 0; bases outside the gene matches: 9.

The CDR3 DNA reads TGCAGCGTTGAGGACAGGGGGCTCGGCTACACCTTC. The encoded protein is CSVEDRGLGYTF. This chain uses TRBV29-1 with TRBJ1-2, with 11 nucleotides matching TRBD1. Trimming cost V 3 bases and J 8 bases; bases outside gene matches: 2. The germline gives CDR1 SQVTM, CDR2 ANQGSEA. There are 12 residues in the CDR3. Based on the CDR3 plus reference TRBV29-1 and TRBJ1-2, the full variable domain is SAVISQKPSRDICQRGTSLTIQCQVDSQVTMMFWYRQQPGQSLTLIATANQGSEATYESGFVIDKFPISRPNLTFSTLTVSNMSPEDSSIYLCSVEDRGLGYTFGSGTRLTVV.

CDR3 sequence (DNA): TGTGCCAGTAATTTGGGGGCTGGCTATGGCTACACCTTC. This codes for CASNLGAGYGYTF. The chain carries TRBV19 and TRBJ1-2; the D gene is possibly TRBD1 (6 bases). Germline V gene lookup returns CDR1 LNHDA and CDR2 SQIVND (reference sequence). V shed 7 bases and J shed 4 bases, with 13 bases lying between them. The CDR3 runs 13 residues. The full variable domain, with the rest looked up from reference TRBV19 and TRBJ1-2, is DGGITQSPKYLFRKEGQNVTLSCEQNLNHDAMYWYRQDPGQGLRLIYYSQIVNDFQKGDIAEGYSVSREKKESFPLTVTSAQKNPTAFYLCASNLGAGYGYTFGSGTRLTVV.

Here the CDR3 reads CASSTPTGSSYEQYF. In nucleotides, the CDR3 is TGTGCCAGCAGCACGCCGACAGGGAGCTCCTACGAGCAGTACTTC. The chain joins TRBV5-4 to TRBJ2-5; 7 positions match TRBD1. The DNA end favors TRBJ2-7, so the J call may be wrong. CDR1 is SGHNT and CDR2 is YYREEE in the germline V gene (reference sequence). The CDR3 spans 15 residues.

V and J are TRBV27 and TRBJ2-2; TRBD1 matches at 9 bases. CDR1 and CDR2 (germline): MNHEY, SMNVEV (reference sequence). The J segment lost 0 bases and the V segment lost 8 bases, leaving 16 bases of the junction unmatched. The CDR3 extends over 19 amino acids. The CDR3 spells CASEPGGPRQGANTGELFF. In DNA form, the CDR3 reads TGTGCCAGCGAACCAGGGGGGCCGAGACAGGGGGCGAACACCGGGGAGCTGTTTTTT.

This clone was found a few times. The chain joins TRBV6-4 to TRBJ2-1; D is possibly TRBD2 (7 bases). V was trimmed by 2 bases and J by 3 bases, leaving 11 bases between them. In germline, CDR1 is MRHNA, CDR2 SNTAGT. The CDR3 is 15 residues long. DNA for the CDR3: TGTGCCAGCAGTGACGGCGGGGGCGGCTACAATGAGCAGTTCTTC. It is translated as CASSDGGGGYNEQFF.

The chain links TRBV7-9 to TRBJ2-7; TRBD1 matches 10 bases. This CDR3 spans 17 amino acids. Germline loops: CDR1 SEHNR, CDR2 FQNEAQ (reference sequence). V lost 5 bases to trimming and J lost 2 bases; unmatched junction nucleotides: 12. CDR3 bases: TGTGCCAGCAGCCTTGGACCAACGGACAGGGGGGCCTACGAGCAGTACTTC. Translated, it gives CASSLGPTDRGAYEQYF.

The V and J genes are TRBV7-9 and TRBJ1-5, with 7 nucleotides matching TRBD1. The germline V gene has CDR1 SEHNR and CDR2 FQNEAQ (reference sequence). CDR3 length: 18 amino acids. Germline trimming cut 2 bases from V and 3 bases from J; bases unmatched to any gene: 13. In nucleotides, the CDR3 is TGTGCCAGCAGCTTATCTACCCAGAAGGGGGCAGTCAATCAGCCCCAGCATTTT. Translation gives CASSLSTQKGAVNQPQHF.